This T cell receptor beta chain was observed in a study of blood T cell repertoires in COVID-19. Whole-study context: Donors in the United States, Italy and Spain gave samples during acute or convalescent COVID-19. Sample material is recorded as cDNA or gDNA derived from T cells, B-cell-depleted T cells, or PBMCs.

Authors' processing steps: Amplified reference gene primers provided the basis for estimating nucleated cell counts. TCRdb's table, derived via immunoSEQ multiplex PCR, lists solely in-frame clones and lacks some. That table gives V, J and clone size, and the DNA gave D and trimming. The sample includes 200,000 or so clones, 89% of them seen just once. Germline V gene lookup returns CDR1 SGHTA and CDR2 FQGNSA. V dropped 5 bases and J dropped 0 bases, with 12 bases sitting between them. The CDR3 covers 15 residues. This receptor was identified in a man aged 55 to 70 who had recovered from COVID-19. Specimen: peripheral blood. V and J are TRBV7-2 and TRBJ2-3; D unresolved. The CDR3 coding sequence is TGTGCCAGCAGCCCCCGACTGGGTAGCACAGATACGCAGTATTTT. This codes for CASSPRLGSTDTQYF.